This T cell receptor (beta chain) was recovered during a study of post-analysis software for immune sequencing data. Study-wide background: Progressive-relapsing, secondary progressive and relapsing-remitting multiple sclerosis were among the disease courses included. Findings of the study overall: There were five TRBV segments more frequent in patients than controls, and TRBV5-6, TRBV5-1 and TRBV20-1 were among them. Normalized Chao1 diversity was significantly reduced in patients versus controls.

Unique molecular identifiers were carried by the TCR beta cDNA libraries. T cells numbering about 0.95 to 10 million gave rise to about 540,000 cDNA molecules. TCRdb fed the PCR reads into MiXCR, producing one record per CDR3 protein. The repertoire holds roughly 410,000 distinct CDR3 sequences, with roughly 35% as singletons. With regard to this clonotype: Its antigen is unidentified.

This CDR3 has 16 residues. The germline gives CDR1 SGHTA, CDR2 FQGNSA. The trim removed 5 bases at V and 9 bases at J, leaving 14 bases unmatched. The sequenced sample consisted of blood. V usage is TRBV7-2 and J usage is TRBJ2-4; 9 nucleotides agree with TRBD1. This sequence was found in a girl aged 10-17 years with multiple sclerosis. This CDR3 is CASSPLQGAVLGIQYF. DNA for the CDR3: TGTGCCAGCAGCCCGCTACAGGGGGCTGTTCTAGGCATTCAGTACTTC.